These T cell receptor beta chains were read from a single sample in a study of shared clonotypes between healthy human individuals. Sequencing was performed with immunoSEQ multiplex PCR; in TCRdb, only in-frame clones are kept and a portion is missing. This sample has roughly 2,300,000 clones, with around 90% found just once. Input material: naive CD4+ T cells from PBMCs. These receptors all come from a young man in good health. Some clones in this sample may be carry-over from other donors' samples. The CDR3 runs from the conserved cysteine through the conserved F or W. A D gene is named only where the DNA matches it firmly. The size field is filled for only some rows; it gives once, few, many or a size class.

j_gene	d_gene	abundance	v_gene	CDR3nt	CDR3aa
TRBJ1-2	.	.	TRBV29-1	TGCAGCGTTGTGGCCCTGCCGGGGGCCAGCAACCTCAACTATGGCTACACCTTC	CSVVALPGASNLNYGYTF
TRBJ2-7	.	.	TRBV5-1	TGCGCCAGCAGCTTGGAGACCCCATCCTACGAGCAGTACTTC	CASSLETPSYEQYF
TRBJ1-5	TRBD1	.	TRBV19	TGTGCCAGTAGTTTTTGGACAGGGGGAATGAGTAATCAGCCCCAGCATTTT	CASSFWTGGMSNQPQHF
TRBJ2-3	TRBD2	once	TRBV6-4	TGTGCCAGCAGTGAGAATTGGGTAGCGGGGTTCACAGATACGCAGTATTTT	CASSENWVAGFTDTQYF
TRBJ1-2	TRBD1	.	TRBV2	TGTGCCAGCGCGGGACAGGGGAGCTATGGCTACACCTTC	CASAGQGSYGYTF
TRBJ2-7	TRBD1	.	TRBV5-4	TGTGCCAGCAGCTCCGGGACAGGGGCCACTTCCTACGAGCAGTACTTC	CASSSGTGATSYEQYF
TRBJ2-2	.	.	TRBV19	TGTGCCAGTAGTATAGTTAGACTAACCAAGAACACCGGGGAGCTGTTTTTT	CASSIVRLTKNTGELFF
TRBJ1-5	.	.	TRBV29-1	TGCAGCGTCGGTAAGGGGAATCAGCCCCAGCATTTT	CSVGKGNQPQHF
TRBJ2-2	.	.	TRBV6-5	TGTGCCAGCAAGGTAGCGGCGAACACCGGGGAGCTGTTTTTT	CASKVAANTGELFF
TRBJ1-2	.	.	TRBV28	TGTGCCAGCAGTTTAAGAGACTATGGCTACACCTTC	CASSLRDYGYTF
TRBJ2-5	TRBD1	few	TRBV19	TGTGCCAGTAGGCTGACAGGGAACCAAGAGACCCAGTACTTC	CASRLTGNQETQYF
TRBJ2-7	.	.	TRBV18	TGTGCCAGCTCACCAAGATACGAGCAGTACTTC	CASSPRYEQYF
TRBJ1-5	.	.	TRBV7-6	TGTGCCAGCAGCTTAGGCGGAGTTAATCAGCCCCAGCATTTT	CASSLGGVNQPQHF
TRBJ1-3	.	.	TRBV30	TGTGCCTGGATCGGGGGGGCTGGAAACACCATATATTTT	CAWIGGAGNTIYF
TRBJ2-4	.	.	TRBV7-9	TGTGCCAGCAGCTTAGGGGGGGTCCGAACCAAAAACATTCAGTACTTC	CASSLGGVRTKNIQYF
TRBJ1-1	.	few	TRBV5-5	TGTGCCTCCCACACCGGGGTCCTGAGAGGGAACACTGAAGCTTTCTTT	CASHTGVLRGNTEAFF
TRBJ2-1	TRBD2	.	TRBV11-1	TGTGCCAGCGAGGGACTACTTCGAGGTGGTGAGCAGTTCTTC	CASEGLLRGGEQFF
TRBJ2-2	TRBD1	.	TRBV18	TGTGCCAGCTCACCCAGACAGGGCCAGAACACCGGGGAGCTGTTTTTT	CASSPRQGQNTGELFF
TRBJ2-7	TRBD1	.	TRBV11-1	TGTGCCAGCAGCTTAGCTGGACAGGGGGCGGCCGAGCAGTACTTC	CASSLAGQGAAEQYF
TRBJ2-2	.	.	TRBV6-1	TGTGCCAGCAGTGAACAGGGGGGCACCGGGGAGCTGTTTTTT	CASSEQGGTGELFF
TRBJ2-5	TRBD1	.	TRBV9	TGTGCCAGCAGCGTAGCTGGGACAGGGGGCGGAGAGACCCAGTACTTC	CASSVAGTGGGETQYF
TRBJ1-1	.	.	TRBV5-5	TGTGCCAGCAGCTTTCAGGGGCAAAACACTGAAGCTTTCTTT	CASSFQGQNTEAFF
TRBJ2-5	.	.	TRBV11-2	TGTGCCAGCAGCTTCTGGGGGAATTCAGAGACCCAGTACTTC	CASSFWGNSETQYF
TRBJ2-4	.	.	TRBV19	TGTGCCAGTAGTGCTGGGCCGGGGCGAACAAACGCCAAAAACATTCAGTACTTC	CASSAGPGRTNAKNIQYF
TRBJ2-1	TRBD1	.	TRBV5-4	TGTGCCAGCAGCTCGACAGGGGATGAGCAGTTCTTC	CASSSTGDEQFF
TRBJ1-5	.	.	TRBV19	TGTGCCAGTACCATAAGTGTCGGGGCCCCGACCCCCCTACGGTTTCAGCAGCCCCAGCATTTT	CASTISVGAPTPLRFQQPQHF